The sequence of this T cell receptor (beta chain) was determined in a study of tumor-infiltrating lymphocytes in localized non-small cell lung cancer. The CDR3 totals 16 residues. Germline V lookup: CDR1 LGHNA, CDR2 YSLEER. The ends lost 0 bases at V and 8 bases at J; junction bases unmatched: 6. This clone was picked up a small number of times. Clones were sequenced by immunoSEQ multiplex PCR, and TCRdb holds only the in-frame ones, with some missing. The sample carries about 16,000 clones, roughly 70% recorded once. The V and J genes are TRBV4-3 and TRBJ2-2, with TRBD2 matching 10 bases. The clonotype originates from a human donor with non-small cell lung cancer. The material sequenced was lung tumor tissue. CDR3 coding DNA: TGCGCCAGCAGCCAAGATCCTAGCGGGAGATTTGGGGAGCTGTTTTTT. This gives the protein CASSQDPSGRFGELFF.